Listed below are T cell receptor beta chains from one sample, sequenced in a study of T cells after somatic rescue of genetic block. Assay used: immunoSEQ multiplex PCR; TCRdb lists only in-frame clones, some missing. The sample includes about 14,000 clones, about 65% of them seen just once. Sequencing was carried out using peripheral blood mononuclear cells (PBMCs). The receptors come from a boy younger than 18. Each CDR3 is given with its conserved first and last residue. Each record gives: J gene, V gene, D gene, clone size, CDR3 protein, CDR3 DNA. D genes are given only for firm matches. Some rows mark clone size as missing; the rest say once, few, many or name a class of expanded clone.

TRBJ1-1 | TRBV18 | NA | NA | CASSPVTAFTEAFF | TGTGCCAGCTCACCAGTGACAGCATTCACTGAAGCTTTCTTT
TRBJ2-1 | TRBV27 | NA | NA | CASSPRDRAYNEQFF | TGTGCCAGCAGTCCCCGGGACCGAGCCTACAATGAGCAGTTCTTC
TRBJ1-1 | TRBV6-6 | NA | few | CASSYLGEAFF | TGTGCCAGCAGTTACTTGGGTGAAGCTTTCTTT
TRBJ2-3 | TRBV18 | TRBD1 | NA | CASSPRGRGLPRTDTQYF | TGTGCCAGCTCACCCAGGGGCAGGGGGCTCCCACGCACAGATACGCAGTATTTT
TRBJ2-2 | TRBV6-1 | NA | NA | CASSSQGSGTGELFF | TGTGCCAGCAGTTCCCAGGGGTCGGGCACCGGGGAGCTGTTTTTT
TRBJ2-5 | TRBV2 | NA | NA | CASSVGTETQYF | TGTGCCAGCAGCGTGGGAACAGAGACCCAGTACTTC
TRBJ1-2 | TRBV28 | NA | few | CASSPPWGANYGYTF | TGTGCCAGCAGCCCCCCATGGGGAGCTAACTATGGCTACACCTTC
TRBJ1-2 | TRBV18 | NA | NA | CASSPAQGDRTGYGYTF | TGTGCCAGCTCACCCGCCCAGGGCGACAGGACTGGGTATGGCTACACCTTC
TRBJ2-5 | TRBV15 | TRBD2 | NA | CATSRDGKGGGVTQETQYF | TGTGCCACCAGCAGAGATGGAAAAGGCGGGGGGGTAACCCAAGAGACCCAGTACTTC
TRBJ1-5 | TRBV5-8 | NA | NA | CASSLSSQPQHF | TGTGCCAGCAGCTTGAGTAGTCAGCCCCAGCATTTT
TRBJ2-7 | TRBV10-1 | TRBD2 | few | CASSESGRSNEQYF | TGCGCCAGCAGTGAGAGCGGGAGAAGTAACGAGCAGTACTTC
TRBJ2-3 | TRBV11-1 | NA | NA | CASSFDMTTTDTQYF | TGTGCCAGCAGCTTCGATATGACCACCACAGATACGCAGTATTTT
TRBJ1-5 | TRBV28 | NA | few | CASRFSGANQPQHF | TGTGCCAGCAGATTTTCAGGTGCAAATCAGCCCCAGCATTTT
TRBJ2-7 | TRBV28 | NA | once | CASSSSTGGRYYEQYF | TGTGCCAGCAGTTCTTCTACGGGGGGCCGATACTACGAGCAGTACTTC
TRBJ1-2 | TRBV9 | NA | NA | CASSVGPDSYGYTF | TGTGCCAGCAGCGTAGGCCCGGACAGCTATGGCTACACCTTC
TRBJ2-7 | TRBV29-1 | NA | NA | CSVEGTRYEQYF | TGCAGCGTTGAAGGGACCCGCTACGAGCAGTACTTC
TRBJ1-5 | TRBV28 | NA | few | CASSSPGNKPQHF | TGTGCCAGCAGTTCCCCAGGGAATAAGCCCCAGCATTTT
TRBJ1-4 | TRBV30 | NA | medium-sized | CAWSTGIEKLFF | TGTGCCTGGAGTACAGGGATTGAAAAACTGTTTTTT
TRBJ2-1 | TRBV11-2 | NA | NA | CASSHGGGSYNEQFF | TGTGCCAGCAGCCACGGGGGAGGCTCCTACAATGAGCAGTTCTTC
TRBJ2-7 | TRBV28 | TRBD2 | NA | CASSPARGAGETYEQYF | TGTGCCAGCAGTCCTGCAAGAGGAGCGGGAGAGACCTACGAGCAGTACTTC
TRBJ1-1 | TRBV27 | NA | NA | CASSFLLGNTEAFF | TGTGCCAGCAGTTTTCTGCTCGGGAATACTGAAGCTTTCTTT
TRBJ1-6 | TRBV5-6 | NA | once | CASSFLYNSPLHF | TGTGCCAGCAGCTTTTTATATAATTCACCCCTCCACTTT
TRBJ1-1 | TRBV14 | NA | NA | CASSGLGGHINTEAFF | TGTGCCAGCAGCGGTTTGGGGGGGCACATAAACACTGAAGCTTTCTTT
TRBJ2-7 | TRBV7-4 | NA | NA | CASSLLVWGPATYYEQYF | TGTGCCAGCAGCTTATTAGTATGGGGGCCGGCCACCTACTACGAGCAGTACTTC
TRBJ2-3 | TRBV5-4 | NA | once | CASSLALADTQYF | TGTGCCAGCAGCTTGGCCTTGGCAGATACGCAGTATTTT
TRBJ2-5 | TRBV15 | TRBD2 | NA | CATRERGGQETQYF | TGTGCCACCAGAGAACGGGGGGGCCAAGAGACCCAGTACTTC
TRBJ2-5 | TRBV29-1 | TRBD2 | NA | CSVRGLAGKETQYF | TGCAGCGTTAGGGGACTAGCGGGAAAAGAGACCCAGTACTTC
TRBJ2-3 | TRBV5-4 | TRBD2 | NA | CASSLLKDSGGARDTQYF | TGTGCCAGCAGCTTGTTAAAGGATAGCGGGGGGGCCCGAGATACGCAGTATTTT
TRBJ1-2 | TRBV27 | TRBD1 | NA | CASRGSGTGVYGYTF | TGTGCCAGCAGAGGATCAGGGACAGGGGTCTATGGCTACACCTTC
TRBJ2-2 | TRBV16 | NA | NA | CASSQSPTAYTGELFF | TGTGCCAGCAGCCAATCTCCGACAGCCTACACCGGGGAGCTGTTTTTT